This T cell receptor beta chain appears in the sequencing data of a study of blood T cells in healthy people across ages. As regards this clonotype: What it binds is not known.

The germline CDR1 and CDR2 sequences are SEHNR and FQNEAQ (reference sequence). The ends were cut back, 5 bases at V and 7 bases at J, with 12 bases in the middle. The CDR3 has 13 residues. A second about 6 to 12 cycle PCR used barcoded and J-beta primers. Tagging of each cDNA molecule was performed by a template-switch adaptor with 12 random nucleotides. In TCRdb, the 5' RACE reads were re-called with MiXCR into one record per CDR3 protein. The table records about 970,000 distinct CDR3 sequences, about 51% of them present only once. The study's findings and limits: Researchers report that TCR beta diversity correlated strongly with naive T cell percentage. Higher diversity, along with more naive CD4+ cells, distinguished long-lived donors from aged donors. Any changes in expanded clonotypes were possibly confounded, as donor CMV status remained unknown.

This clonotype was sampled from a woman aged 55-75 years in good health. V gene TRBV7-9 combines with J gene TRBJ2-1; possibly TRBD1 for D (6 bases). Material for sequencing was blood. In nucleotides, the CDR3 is TGTGCCAGCAGCCCCGACAGGTTTAATGAGCAGTTCTTC. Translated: CASSPDRFNEQFF.